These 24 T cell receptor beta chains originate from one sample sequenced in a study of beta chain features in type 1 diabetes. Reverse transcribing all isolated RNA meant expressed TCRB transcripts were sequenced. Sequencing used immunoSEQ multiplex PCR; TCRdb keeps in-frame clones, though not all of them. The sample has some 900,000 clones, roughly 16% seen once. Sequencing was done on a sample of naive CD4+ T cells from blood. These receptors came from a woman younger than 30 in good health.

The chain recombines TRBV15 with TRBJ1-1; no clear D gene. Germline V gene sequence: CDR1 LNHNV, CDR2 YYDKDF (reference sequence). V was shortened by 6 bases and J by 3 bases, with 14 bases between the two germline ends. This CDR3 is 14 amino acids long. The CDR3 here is CATRPHGAYTEAFF. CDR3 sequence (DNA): TGTGCCACCAGACCACACGGTGCGTACACTGAAGCTTTCTTT.

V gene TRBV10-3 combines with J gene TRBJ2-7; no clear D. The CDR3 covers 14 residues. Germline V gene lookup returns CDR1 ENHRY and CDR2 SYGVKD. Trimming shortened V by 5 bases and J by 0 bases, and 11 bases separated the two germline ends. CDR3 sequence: CAISILASSYEQYF. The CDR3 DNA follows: TGTGCCATCAGTATACTTGCATCCTCCTACGAGCAGTACTTC.

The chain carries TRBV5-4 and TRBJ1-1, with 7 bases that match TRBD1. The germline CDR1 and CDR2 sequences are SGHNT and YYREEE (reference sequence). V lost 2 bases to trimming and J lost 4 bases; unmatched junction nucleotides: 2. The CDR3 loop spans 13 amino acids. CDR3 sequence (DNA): TGTGCCAGCAGCTTAACAGGGGTCACTGAAGCTTTCTTT. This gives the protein CASSLTGVTEAFF.

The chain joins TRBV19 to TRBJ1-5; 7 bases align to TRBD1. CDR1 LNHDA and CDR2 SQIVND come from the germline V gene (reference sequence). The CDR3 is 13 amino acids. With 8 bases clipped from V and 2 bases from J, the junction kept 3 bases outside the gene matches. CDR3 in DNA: TGTGCCAGTCACGACAGGGGCAATCAGCCCCAGCATTTT. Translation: CASHDRGNQPQHF.

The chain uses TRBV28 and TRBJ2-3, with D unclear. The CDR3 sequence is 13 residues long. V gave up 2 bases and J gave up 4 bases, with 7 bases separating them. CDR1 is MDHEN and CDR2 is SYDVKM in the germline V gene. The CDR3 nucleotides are TGTGCCAGCAGTTTACATGGGGCAGATACGCAGTATTTT. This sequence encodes CASSLHGADTQYF.

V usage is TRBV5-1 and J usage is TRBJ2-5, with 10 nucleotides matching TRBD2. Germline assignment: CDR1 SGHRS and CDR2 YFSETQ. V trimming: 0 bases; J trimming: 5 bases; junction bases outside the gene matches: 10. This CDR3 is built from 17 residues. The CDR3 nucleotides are TGCGCCAGCAGCTTGGTTCTAGCGGGAGTCTCGCAGGAGACCCAGTACTTC. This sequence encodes CASSLVLAGVSQETQYF.

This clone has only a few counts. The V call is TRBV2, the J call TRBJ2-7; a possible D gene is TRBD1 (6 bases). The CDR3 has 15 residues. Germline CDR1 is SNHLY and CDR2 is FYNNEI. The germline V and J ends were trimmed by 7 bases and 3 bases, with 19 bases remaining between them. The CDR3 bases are TGTGCCAGCAATACGCCCGGGACACCTAACTACGAGCAGTACTTC. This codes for CASNTPGTPNYEQYF.

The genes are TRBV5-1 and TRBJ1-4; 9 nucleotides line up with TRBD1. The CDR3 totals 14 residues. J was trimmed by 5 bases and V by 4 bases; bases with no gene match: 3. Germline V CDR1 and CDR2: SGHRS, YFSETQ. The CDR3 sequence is CASSGQGRNEKLFF. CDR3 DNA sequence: TGCGCCAGCAGCGGACAGGGGAGAAATGAAAAACTGTTTTTT.

The CDR3, as DNA: TGTGCCAGCCGAGCAGGGGGCGCTGGGGAGACCCAGTACTTC. Protein: CASRAGGAGETQYF. The chain has TRBV6-1 and TRBJ2-5, with TRBD1 identical over 8 bases. Germline CDR1 is MNHNS and CDR2 is SASEGT. V lost 8 bases, J lost 5 bases, and 10 bases stayed unmatched. The CDR3 runs 14 residues.

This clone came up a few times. The CDR3: CASRGQSMNTEAFF. CDR3 DNA sequence: TGTGCCAGCAGGGGACAGAGTATGAACACTGAAGCTTTCTTT. This chain uses TRBV2 with TRBJ1-1, with 7 bases lining up with TRBD1. There are 14 residues in the CDR3. The V segment lost 6 bases and the J segment 0 bases; nucleotides outside the gene matches: 4. From germline, CDR1 is SNHLY and CDR2 FYNNEI. Full variable domain (remainder filled in from reference TRBV2 and TRBJ1-1): EPEVTQTPSHQVTQMGQEVILRCVPISNHLYFYWYRQILGQKVEFLVSFYNNEISEKSEIFDDQFSVERPDGSNFTLKIRSTKLEDSAMYFCASRGQSMNTEAFFGQGTRLTVV.

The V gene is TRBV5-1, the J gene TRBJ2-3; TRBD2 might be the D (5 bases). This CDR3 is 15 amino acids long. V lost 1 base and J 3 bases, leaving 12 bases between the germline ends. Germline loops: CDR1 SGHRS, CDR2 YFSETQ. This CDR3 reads CASSLMLGGTDTQYF. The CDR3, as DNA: TGCGCCAGCAGCTTGATGCTGGGCGGGACAGATACGCAGTATTTT. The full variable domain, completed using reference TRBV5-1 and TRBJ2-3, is KAGVTQTPRYLIKTRGQQVTLSCSPISGHRSVSWYQQTPGQGLQFLFEYFSETQRNKGNFPGRFSGRQFSNSRSEMNVSTLELGDSALYLCASSLMLGGTDTQYFGPGTRLTVL.

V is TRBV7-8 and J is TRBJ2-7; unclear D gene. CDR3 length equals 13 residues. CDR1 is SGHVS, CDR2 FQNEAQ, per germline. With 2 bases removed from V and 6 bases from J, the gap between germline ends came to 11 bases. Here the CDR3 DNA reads TGTGCCAGCAGCTTACAAGGGTGGTCCGAGCAGTACTTC. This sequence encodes CASSLQGWSEQYF.

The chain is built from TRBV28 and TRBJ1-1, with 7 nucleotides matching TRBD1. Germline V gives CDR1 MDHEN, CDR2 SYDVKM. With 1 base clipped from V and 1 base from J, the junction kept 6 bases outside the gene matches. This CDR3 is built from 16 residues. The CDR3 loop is CASSLSPGQRNTEAFF. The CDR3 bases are TGTGCCAGCAGTTTATCACCGGGACAGCGGAACACTGAAGCTTTCTTT.

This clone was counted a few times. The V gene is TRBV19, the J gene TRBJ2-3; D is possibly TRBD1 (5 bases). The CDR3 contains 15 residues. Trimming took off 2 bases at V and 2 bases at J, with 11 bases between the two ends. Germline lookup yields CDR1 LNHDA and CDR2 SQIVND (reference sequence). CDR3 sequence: CASSIKKGNTDTQYF. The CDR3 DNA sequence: TGTGCCAGTAGTATAAAGAAGGGGAACACAGATACGCAGTATTTT.

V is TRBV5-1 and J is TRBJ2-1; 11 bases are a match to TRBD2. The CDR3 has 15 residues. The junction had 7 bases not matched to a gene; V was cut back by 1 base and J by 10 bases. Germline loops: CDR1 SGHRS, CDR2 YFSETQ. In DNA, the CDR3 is TGCGCCAGCAGCTTGCTGCCGGGACTAGCGGAAGAGCAGTTCTTC. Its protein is CASSLLPGLAEEQFF.

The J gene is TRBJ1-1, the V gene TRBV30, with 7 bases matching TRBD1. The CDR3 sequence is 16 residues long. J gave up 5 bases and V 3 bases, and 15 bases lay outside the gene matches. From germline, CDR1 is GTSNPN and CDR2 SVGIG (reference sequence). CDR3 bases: TGTGCCTGGAGCGCGTGGAGGGACAGTCAAGGAACTGAAGCTTTCTTT. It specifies CAWSAWRDSQGTEAFF.

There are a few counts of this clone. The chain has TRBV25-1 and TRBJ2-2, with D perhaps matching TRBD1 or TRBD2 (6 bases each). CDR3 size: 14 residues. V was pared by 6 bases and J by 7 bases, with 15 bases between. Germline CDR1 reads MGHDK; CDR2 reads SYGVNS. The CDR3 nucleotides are TGTGCCAGCAGGGGGACGGGGGCCGGCGGGGAGCTGTTTTTT. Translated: CASRGTGAGGELFF.

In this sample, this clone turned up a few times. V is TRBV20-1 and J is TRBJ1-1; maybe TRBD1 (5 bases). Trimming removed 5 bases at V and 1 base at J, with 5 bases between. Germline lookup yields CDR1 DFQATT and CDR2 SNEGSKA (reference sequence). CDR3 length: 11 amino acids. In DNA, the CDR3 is TGCAGTGCTGGACAGAACACTGAAGCTTTCTTT. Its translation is CSAGQNTEAFF.

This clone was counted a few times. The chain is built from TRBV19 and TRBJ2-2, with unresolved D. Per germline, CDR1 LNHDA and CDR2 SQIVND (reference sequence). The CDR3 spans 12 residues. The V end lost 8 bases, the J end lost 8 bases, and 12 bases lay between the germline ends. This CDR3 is CASRQQRGELFF. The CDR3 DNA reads TGTGCCAGTCGTCAACAGCGTGGGGAGCTGTTTTTT.

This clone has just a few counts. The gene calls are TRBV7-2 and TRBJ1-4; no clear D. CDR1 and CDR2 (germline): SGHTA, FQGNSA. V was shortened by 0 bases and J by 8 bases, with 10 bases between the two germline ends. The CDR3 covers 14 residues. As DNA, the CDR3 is TGTGCCAGCAGCTTAGCGTACGGGGTCGAAAAACTGTTTTTT. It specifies CASSLAYGVEKLFF.

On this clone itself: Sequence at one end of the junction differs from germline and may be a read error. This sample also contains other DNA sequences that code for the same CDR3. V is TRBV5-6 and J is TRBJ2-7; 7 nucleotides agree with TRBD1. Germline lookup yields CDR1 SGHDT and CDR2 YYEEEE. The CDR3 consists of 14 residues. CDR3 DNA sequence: TGTGCCAGCAGCCCCACAGGGGTAATCTACGAGCAGTATTTC. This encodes CASSPTGVIYEQYF.

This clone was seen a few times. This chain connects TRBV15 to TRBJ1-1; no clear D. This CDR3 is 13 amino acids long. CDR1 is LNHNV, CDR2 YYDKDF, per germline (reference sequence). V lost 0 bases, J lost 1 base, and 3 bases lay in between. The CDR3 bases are TGTGCCACCAGCAGAGAAACGAACACTGAAGCTTTCTTT. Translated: CATSRETNTEAFF.

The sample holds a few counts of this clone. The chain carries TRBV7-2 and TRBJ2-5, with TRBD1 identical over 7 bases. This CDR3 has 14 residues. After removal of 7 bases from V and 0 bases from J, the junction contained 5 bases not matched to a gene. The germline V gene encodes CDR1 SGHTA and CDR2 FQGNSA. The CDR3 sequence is CASTRQGNQETQYF. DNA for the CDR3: TGTGCCAGCACGAGACAGGGCAACCAAGAGACCCAGTACTTC. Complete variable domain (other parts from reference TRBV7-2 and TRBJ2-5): GAGVSQSPSNKVTEKGKDVELRCDPISGHTALYWYRQSLGQGLEFLIYFQGNSAPDKSGLPSDRFSAERTGGSVSTLTIQRTQQEDSAVYLCASTRQGNQETQYFGPGTRLLVL.

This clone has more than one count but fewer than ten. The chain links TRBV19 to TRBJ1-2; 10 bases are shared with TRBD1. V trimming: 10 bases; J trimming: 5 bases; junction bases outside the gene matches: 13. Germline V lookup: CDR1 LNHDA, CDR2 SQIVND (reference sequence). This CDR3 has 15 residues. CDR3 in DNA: TGTGCCACTTCAACCGGGACAGGGGACGGGTATGGCTACACCTTC. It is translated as CATSTGTGDGYGYTF.